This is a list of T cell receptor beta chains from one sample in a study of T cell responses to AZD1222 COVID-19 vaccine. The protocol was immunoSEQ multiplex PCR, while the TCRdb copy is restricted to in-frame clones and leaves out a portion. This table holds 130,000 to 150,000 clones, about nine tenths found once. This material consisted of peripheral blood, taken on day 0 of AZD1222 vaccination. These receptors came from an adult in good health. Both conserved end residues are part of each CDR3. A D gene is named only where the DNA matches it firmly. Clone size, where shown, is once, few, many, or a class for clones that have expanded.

TGTGCCAGCAGTGAACCCCACAGGGGGTCTGGAAACACCATATATTTT,CASSEPHRGSGNTIYF,TRBV6-1,NA,TRBJ1-3,TRBD1
TGTGCCAGCAGTGAACCAGGCCGTCGAGGGGCGAACTATGGCTACACCTTC,CASSEPGRRGANYGYTF,TRBV6-1,NA,TRBJ1-2,NA
TGTGCCAGCAGTTTAAATCCGCAGGGATCCTATGGCTACACCTTC,CASSLNPQGSYGYTF,TRBV28,few,TRBJ1-2,NA
TGTGCCAGCAGCTACGGACGGCACAACTATGGCTACACCTTC,CASSYGRHNYGYTF,TRBV5-6,NA,TRBJ1-2,NA
TGCGCCAGCAGCTTTACAGCAAACACTGAAGCTTTCTTT,CASSFTANTEAFF,TRBV5-1,NA,TRBJ1-1,NA
TGTGCCAGCAGTGAAGGGGGGACAGGGGAATACGAGCAGTACTTC,CASSEGGTGEYEQYF,TRBV2,NA,TRBJ2-7,TRBD1
TGCGCCAGCAGCCCGGGCCGAGGGGCTGGAAACACCATATATTTT,CASSPGRGAGNTIYF,TRBV5-1,NA,TRBJ1-3,NA
TGTGCCAGTAGTATCGGGACAGGGGCCTACGAGCAGTACTTC,CASSIGTGAYEQYF,TRBV19,once,TRBJ2-7,TRBD1
TGTGCCTGGAGCGGGGCTCGCCAGTACTTC,CAWSGARQYF,TRBV30,NA,TRBJ2-5,NA
TGTGCCAGCAGCTTAGCCTTGCGTCAGCCCCAGCATTTT,CASSLALRQPQHF,TRBV7-2,NA,TRBJ1-5,NA
TGTGCCAGTAGTATGAATCAGGGCGGGGGGCGCGAATGGAACACCGGGGAGCTGTTTTTT,CASSMNQGGGREWNTGELFF,TRBV19,NA,TRBJ2-2,TRBD2
TGTGCCAGCAGCTTGACAGGGGCTACCTTGACCACTGAAGCTTTCTTT,CASSLTGATLTTEAFF,TRBV7-2,NA,TRBJ1-1,TRBD1
TGTGCCAGCACTGCGACAGGGGGGTCGCATGGCTACACCTTC,CASTATGGSHGYTF,TRBV2,NA,TRBJ1-2,TRBD1
TGCAGTGCTATATCTTCGGAGCAGTACTTC,CSAISSEQYF,TRBV20-1,NA,TRBJ2-7,NA
TGTGCCAGCAGCTTAAGGATTAGCGGGAGTGGTGGGGAGCTGTTTTTT,CASSLRISGSGGELFF,TRBV7-2,NA,TRBJ2-2,TRBD2
TGTGCCAGCAGCTTGGGACTAGCGGGGGATACTAGCACAGATACGCAGTATTTT,CASSLGLAGDTSTDTQYF,TRBV5-4,NA,TRBJ2-3,TRBD2
TGCGCCAGCAGCCAAGTGCTAGCGGGAGGCTACGAGCAGTACTTC,CASSQVLAGGYEQYF,TRBV4-3,NA,TRBJ2-7,TRBD2
TGTGCCAGCAGCCCAACGGGTCGAGTAGACCCCCGGTTCTTC,CASSPTGRVDPRFF,TRBV5-4,NA,TRBJ2-1,NA
TGTGCCATCAGCAGGGACAGGGGGACCAATGAGCAGTTCTTC,CAISRDRGTNEQFF,TRBV10-3,NA,TRBJ2-1,TRBD1
TGCGCCAGCAGTGAGTGCGCGGGAGGGCCCCACGAGCAGTACTTC,CASSECAGGPHEQYF,TRBV10-1,NA,TRBJ2-7,TRBD2
TGCAGCACCTGGACCTTACGTTATGGCTACACCTTC,CSTWTLRYGYTF,TRBV29-1,NA,TRBJ1-2,NA
TGTGCCAGCAGCCAAGATCCCAGGGCCCTGAACACCGGGGAGCTGTTTTTT,CASSQDPRALNTGELFF,TRBV4-2,NA,TRBJ2-2,NA
TGTGCCAGCAGCTCACCTAGCCGGGACAGGGGGACCTACGAGCAGTACTTC,CASSSPSRDRGTYEQYF,TRBV11-2,once,TRBJ2-7,TRBD1
TGTGCCAGCAGTGAAGCGCTTCTGGATGAGAACACTGAAGCTTTCTTT,CASSEALLDENTEAFF,TRBV6-1,NA,TRBJ1-1,NA
TGTGCCAGCAGTTTAGACTCCTATAATTCACCCCTCCACTTT,CASSLDSYNSPLHF,TRBV27,NA,TRBJ1-6,NA
TGTGCCAGCCGGACCTTTCAGAGCCCTTATGGTGGCTACACCTTC,CASRTFQSPYGGYTF,TRBV11-2,NA,TRBJ1-2,NA
TGTGCCAGCAGCTTTCTCGGGGAGACCCAGTACTTC,CASSFLGETQYF,TRBV7-9,once,TRBJ2-5,NA
TGTGCCAGCTCACCGGACAGGGGAGTCGCTGGAAACACCATATATTTT,CASSPDRGVAGNTIYF,TRBV18,few,TRBJ1-3,TRBD1
TGTGCCAGCAGCTTAGGGGCCGGGACTAGCGGGGAAAGCTCCTACGAGCAGTACTTC,CASSLGAGTSGESSYEQYF,TRBV11-3,NA,TRBJ2-7,TRBD2
TGTGCCTGGACAGGACAGTCCAGCACAGATACGCAGTATTTT,CAWTGQSSTDTQYF,TRBV30,NA,TRBJ2-3,NA
TGTGCCAGTAGTATGGGCCTGGGGAACAATGAGCAGTTCTTC,CASSMGLGNNEQFF,TRBV19,few,TRBJ2-1,NA
TGCGCCAGCAGCCAAGTCCAGAACACTGAAGCTTTCTTT,CASSQVQNTEAFF,TRBV4-3,medium-sized,TRBJ1-1,NA
TGTGCCACCAGTGACCCGCCTGGTCAGCCCCAGCATTTT,CATSDPPGQPQHF,TRBV24-1,NA,TRBJ1-5,NA
TGCGCCAGCAGCTTGCGACAGTACAATGAGCAGTTCTTC,CASSLRQYNEQFF,TRBV5-1,NA,TRBJ2-1,NA
TGTGCCACCAGTGATCTGGGGACAGCAGGACAAGAGACCCAGTACTTC,CATSDLGTAGQETQYF,TRBV24-1,NA,TRBJ2-5,TRBD1
TGTGCCAGCAGCCCTCCGGGAGCGGGCGGACAGTACTTC,CASSPPGAGGQYF,TRBV5-4,once,TRBJ2-7,NA
TGTGCCAGCAGCCCAGATCGGAGGTACTCTGGAAACACCATATATTTT,CASSPDRRYSGNTIYF,TRBV7-2,few,TRBJ1-3,NA
TGTGCCAGCAGCCAAACGGGACACACCACTGAAGCTTTCTTT,CASSQTGHTTEAFF,TRBV3-1/TRBV3-2,NA,TRBJ1-1,NA
TGTGCCAGCTCACTAGACGGGAATCAGCCCCAGCATTTT,CASSLDGNQPQHF,TRBV18,once,TRBJ1-5,NA
TGCAGCGTTGAAGGGGGGACAGGGGGCCTTTGGGCTGAAGCTTTCTTT,CSVEGGTGGLWAEAFF,TRBV29-1,NA,TRBJ1-1,TRBD1
TGTGCCAGCAGCGTAGTTGCGGGGGGCTACGAGCAGTACTTC,CASSVVAGGYEQYF,TRBV9,NA,TRBJ2-7,TRBD2
TGTGCCAGCAGTTTCTTCAGAGATAATGGCTACACCTTC,CASSFFRDNGYTF,TRBV12-3/TRBV12-4,NA,TRBJ1-2,NA
TGTGCCAGCAGTCAGGACAGGGAGTTTGTTCTGAACACTGAAGCTTTCTTT,CASSQDREFVLNTEAFF,TRBV2,NA,TRBJ1-1,TRBD1
TGTGCCAGCAGCAGGACTAGCGGGAACACCGGGGAGCTGTTTTTT,CASSRTSGNTGELFF,TRBV6-5,NA,TRBJ2-2,TRBD2
TGTGCCAGCGCATCCGGGACAGGAGACTATGGCTACACCTTC,CASASGTGDYGYTF,TRBV7-9,NA,TRBJ1-2,TRBD1
TGTGCCAGCAGCCCCGACAGTAGCAATCAGCCCCAGCATTTT,CASSPDSSNQPQHF,TRBV7-2,NA,TRBJ1-5,NA
TGTGCCAGCAGCGCGGGGAATGGATGGGAAAAACTGTTTTTT,CASSAGNGWEKLFF,TRBV9,NA,TRBJ1-4,NA